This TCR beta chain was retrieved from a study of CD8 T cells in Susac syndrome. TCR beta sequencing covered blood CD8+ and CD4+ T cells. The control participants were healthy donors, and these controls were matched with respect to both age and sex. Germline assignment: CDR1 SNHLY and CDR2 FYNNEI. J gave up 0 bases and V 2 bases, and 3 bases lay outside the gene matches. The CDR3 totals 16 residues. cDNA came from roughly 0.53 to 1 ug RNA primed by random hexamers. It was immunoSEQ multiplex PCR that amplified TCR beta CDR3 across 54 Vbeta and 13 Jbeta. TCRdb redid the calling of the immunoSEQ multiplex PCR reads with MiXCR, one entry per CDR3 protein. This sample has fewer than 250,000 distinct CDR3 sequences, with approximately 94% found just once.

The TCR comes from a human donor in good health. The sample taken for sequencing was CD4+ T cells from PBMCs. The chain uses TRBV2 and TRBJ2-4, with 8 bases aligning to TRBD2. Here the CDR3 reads CASSELAGRAKNIQYF. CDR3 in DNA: TGTGCCAGCAGTGAACTAGCGGGCCGAGCCAAAAACATTCAGTACTTC.